The source of this T cell receptor (beta chain) is a study of blood T cell repertoires in COVID-19. Looking at the study overall: Acute-phase and convalescent COVID-19 samples originated in the United States, Italy and Spain.

From germline, CDR1 is SQVTM and CDR2 ANQGSEA. Deletions cut 7 bases from V and 0 bases from J, with 12 bases between. This CDR3 has 14 residues. Participants were placed into cohorts based on the clinical history they reported. The data were produced by immunoSEQ multiplex PCR, yet TCRdb's version contains in-frame clones alone and is incomplete. This sample has about 260,000 clones; about 90% occur once, and the top ten carry over 0.85%. This receptor was taken from a man aged 45-65 years who had been exposed to COVID-19. The material sequenced was PBMCs or T cells enriched from blood (not recorded which). The rearrangement uses TRBV29-1 and TRBJ1-4; D unclear. CDR3 sequence: CSALNRATNEKLFF. The CDR3, as DNA: TGCAGCGCCTTGAACAGAGCAACTAATGAAAAACTGTTTTTT.